The 14 T cell receptor beta chains listed next were all sequenced from one sample in a study of T cell responses to AZD1222 COVID-19 vaccine. Sequencing was performed with immunoSEQ multiplex PCR; in TCRdb, only in-frame clones are kept and a portion is missing. Here the sample spans 200,000 to 250,000 clones, around 94% being singletons. Sequencing was performed on peripheral blood, taken 28 days after the second dose of the MenACWY control vaccine. These receptors came from an adult who received the MenACWY meningococcal vaccine as a control.

The chain couples TRBV5-5 to TRBJ2-1, with TRBD2 identical over 9 bases. There are 15 residues in the CDR3. V dropped 4 bases and J dropped 4; count of bases not matched to a gene: 6. From germline, CDR1 is SGHKS and CDR2 YYEKEE (reference sequence). CDR3: CASSAGTSSYNEQFF. CDR3 nucleotides: TGTGCCAGCAGCGCTGGGACTAGCAGTTACAATGAGCAGTTCTTC.

The rearrangement uses TRBV9 and TRBJ1-4; no firm D call. CDR3 size: 18 residues. V gave up 1 base and J gave up 3 bases, with 19 bases separating them. Germline-derived CDR1 and CDR2 are SGDLS and YYNGEE. Written as DNA, the CDR3 is TGTGCCAGCAGCGTATCCTCCCCCGGGTGGGGTTCTAATGAAAAACTGTTTTTT. It encodes CASSVSSPGWGSNEKLFF. Together with reference TRBV9 and TRBJ1-4, the CDR3 gives the full variable domain: DSGVTQTPKHLITATGQRVTLRCSPRSGDLSVYWYQQSLDQGLQFLIQYYNGEERAKGNILERFSAQQFPDLHSELNLSSLELGDSALYFCASSVSSPGWGSNEKLFFGSGTQLSVL.

The chain carries TRBV28 and TRBJ1-1; D gene unclear. CDR3 size: 11 residues. Between the trimmed V and J ends, which lost 7 bases and 0 bases, there was a span of 3 bases. CDR1 MDHEN and CDR2 SYDVKM come from the germline V gene. In nucleotides, the CDR3 is TGTGCCAGCACCCTGAACACTGAAGCTTTCTTT. The encoded protein is CASTLNTEAFF.

V and J are TRBV7-9 and TRBJ2-2, with D unresolved. Germline V gene sequence: CDR1 SEHNR, CDR2 FQNEAQ (reference sequence). Trimming took off 4 bases at V and 3 bases at J, with 12 bases between the two ends. The CDR3 covers 15 residues. CDR3: CASSSLSSYTGELFF. CDR3 DNA sequence: TGTGCCAGCAGCTCTCTTAGTTCTTACACCGGGGAGCTGTTTTTT.

The chain has TRBV28 and TRBJ2-6; D remains unclear. The CDR3 consists of 16 residues. V was trimmed by 5 bases and J by 0 bases, leaving 11 bases between them. The germline CDR1 and CDR2 sequences are MDHEN and SYDVKM. The CDR3 DNA reads TGTGCCAGCAGTACCATGCAGAGCTCTGGGGCCAACGTCCTGACTTTC. Translation gives CASSTMQSSGANVLTF.

This sequence joins TRBV10-1 and TRBJ2-3; D is unclear. Trimming took 2 bases from V and 1 from J, leaving 7 bases between them. Germline assignment: CDR1 WNHNN and CDR2 SYGVQD (reference sequence). This CDR3 is built from 14 residues. The CDR3 region has the DNA TGCGCCAGCAGTGAGACTGTGGGCACAGATACGCAGTATTTT. Translated: CASSETVGTDTQYF.

The chain is built from TRBV2 and TRBJ1-5; D not certain. Germline CDR1 SNHLY, CDR2 FYNNEI. This CDR3 has 15 amino acids. Trimming pared 8 bases from V and 0 bases from J, leaving 14 bases between. The CDR3 is CASGREMASNQPQHF. DNA of the CDR3: TGTGCCAGCGGAAGGGAAATGGCTAGCAATCAGCCCCAGCATTTT.

The chain couples TRBV5-6 to TRBJ2-5; the D gene is possibly TRBD2 (5 bases). The germline gives CDR1 SGHDT, CDR2 YYEEEE. The CDR3 sequence is 13 residues long. Trimming shortened V by 2 bases and J by 5 bases, and 10 bases separated the two germline ends. CDR3 sequence: CASSFWERETQYF. The CDR3 bases are TGTGCCAGCAGCTTCTGGGAGCGGGAGACCCAGTACTTC.

This clone was counted between two and nine times. The chain recombines TRBV19 with TRBJ1-2; unclear D gene. Trimming stripped 5 bases from V and 1 base from J, with 11 bases between. Germline lookup yields CDR1 LNHDA and CDR2 SQIVND (reference sequence). CDR3 length: 14 amino acids. In nucleotides, the CDR3 is TGTGCCAGTAGTTACCCTGCCGGTAACTATGGCTACACCTTC. It specifies CASSYPAGNYGYTF.

The chain carries TRBV19 and TRBJ2-1; possible D gene TRBD1, 5 bases. The CDR3 has 16 residues. Germline V gene lookup returns CDR1 LNHDA and CDR2 SQIVND (reference sequence). Trimming removed 3 bases from V and 4 bases from J, with 16 bases in between. The CDR3 spells CASSIPDSYSYNEQFF. For the CDR3, the DNA is TGTGCCAGTAGTATCCCAGACAGTTACTCATACAATGAGCAGTTCTTC.

V is TRBV4-1 and J is TRBJ2-7; D remains unclear. The CDR3 has 13 residues. V lost 0 bases and J 4 bases, leaving 7 bases between the germline ends. The germline gives CDR1 MGHRA, CDR2 YSYEKL. This CDR3 is CASSQERSYEQYF. Here the CDR3 DNA reads TGCGCCAGCAGCCAAGAAAGGAGTTACGAGCAGTACTTC.

The chain has TRBV5-5 and TRBJ1-1; the D is unclear. Germline CDR1 SGHKS, CDR2 YYEKEE (reference sequence). V dropped 0 bases and J dropped 2 bases, with 5 bases sitting between them. This CDR3 is built from 13 residues. CDR3 in DNA: TGTGCCAGCAGCTTGGGGCCTAACACTGAAGCTTTCTTT. It encodes CASSLGPNTEAFF.

The gene calls are TRBV9 and TRBJ2-7; D ambiguous. Germline CDR1 SGDLS, CDR2 YYNGEE. Trimming removed 0 bases from V and 3 bases from J, with 7 bases in between. This CDR3 contains 13 residues. The CDR3 coding sequence is TGTGCCAGCAGCGTAGAGGTGGGCTACGAGCAGTACTTC. Translated, it gives CASSVEVGYEQYF.

The count of this clone is one. The chain combines TRBV4-3 with TRBJ2-3, with 7 bases lining up with TRBD2. Per germline, CDR1 LGHNA and CDR2 YSLEER. J gave up 3 bases and V 3 bases, and 3 bases lay outside the gene matches. The CDR3 runs to 14 residues. The DNA for the CDR3 is TGCGCCAGCAGCCACCGACTAGCAACAGATACGCAGTATTTT. This translates into CASSHRLATDTQYF.